This TCR beta chain was sequenced for a study of control samples from healthy donors and cancer patients. Clones were read by immunoSEQ multiplex PCR, and TCRdb kept only the in-frame ones, dropping some. The data contain approximately 160,000 clones, about 91% of them singletons. The receptor was derived from a woman between 40 and 50 years old in good health. The specimen sequenced was blood.

Here the CDR3 reads CASSSGLQASSGNTIYF. CDR3 in DNA: TGTGCCAGCAGCTCCGGTTTACAGGCGTCCTCTGGAAACACCATATATTTT. This sequence joins TRBV7-6 and TRBJ1-3; D is perhaps TRBD1 (5 bases). The germline V gene has CDR1 SGHVS and CDR2 FNYEAQ. This CDR3 has 17 amino acids. Trimming removed 4 bases at V and 0 bases at J, with 16 bases between.